These 23 T cell receptor beta chains share one sample of origin, sequenced in a study of T cells in Graves' hyperthyroidism and ophthalmopathy. What was amplified from RNA transcripts were TCR beta CDR3 regions. Researchers ran a first-round RT-PCR on the TCR CDR3 using the HTBI primer set. TCRdb analysed the multiplex PCR reads with MiXCR anew, one entry per CDR3 protein. The sample records approximately 640,000 distinct CDR3 sequences, 45% being singletons. Sequencing was carried out using peripheral blood or thyroid tissue (not recorded which). The source of these receptors is an adult man with Graves' disease, either hyperthyroidism or ophthalmopathy (not recorded which).

V is TRBV11-1 and J is TRBJ1-1; D is perhaps TRBD1 (6 bases). V was trimmed by 6 bases and J by 7 bases, leaving 12 bases between them. The CDR3 covers 12 residues. CDR1 is SGHAT and CDR2 is FQDESV in the germline V gene (reference sequence). CDR3 sequence (DNA): TGTGCCAGCAGTGCTTACAGGGATGAAGCTTTCTTT. As protein: CASSAYRDEAFF.

The CDR3 protein is CASSFERENYEQYF. Written as DNA, the CDR3 is TGTGCCAGCAGCTTTGAGCGGGAGAATTACGAGCAGTACTTC. The V call is TRBV7-9, the J call TRBJ2-7; the match to TRBD2 covers 8 bases. Germline V lookup: CDR1 SEHNR, CDR2 FQNEAQ (reference sequence). V lost 3 bases and J lost 4; bases outside the gene matches: 5. The CDR3 covers 14 residues.

The J gene is TRBJ2-2, the V gene TRBV11-3; D could derive from TRBD1 or TRBD2 (5 bases each). V lost 1 base, J lost 4 bases, and 7 bases lay in between. CDR1 is SGHNT and CDR2 is YENEEA in the germline V gene. The CDR3 runs 14 residues. Here the CDR3 reads CASSLVGTTGELFF. DNA for the CDR3: TGTGCCAGCAGCTTAGTTGGGACCACCGGGGAGCTGTTTTTT. The full variable domain, completed using reference TRBV11-3 and TRBJ2-2, is EAGVVQSPRYKIIEKKQPVAFWCNPISGHNTLYWYLQNLGQGPELLIRYENEEAVDDSQLPKDRFSAERLKGVDSTLKIQPAELGDSAVYLCASSLVGTTGELFFGEGSRLTVL.

Notes on this clonotype: Because it lacks the conserved phenylalanine or tryptophan at the end, this CDR3 is likely a read error. It is unclear where the CDR3 begins or ends on the DNA, so no DNA is shown, and the CDR3 is as TCRdb lists it. J is TRBJ1-1 and V is TRBV7-9. Ends included, the CDR3 has 12 residues. Germline V lookup: CDR1 SEHNR, CDR2 FQNEAQ (reference sequence). The CDR3: CASSKGITETFL.

V and J are TRBV7-8 and TRBJ2-7; 9 nucleotides line up with TRBD1. There are 16 residues in the CDR3. After removal of 0 bases from V and 4 bases from J, the junction contained 7 bases not matched to a gene. The germline V gene has CDR1 SGHVS and CDR2 FQNEAQ. In DNA, the CDR3 is TGTGCCAGCAGCTTAGCGCCGGGACAGGGTGTGTACGAGCAGTACTTC. This codes for CASSLAPGQGVYEQYF.

The sample holds many counts of this clonotype. The chain joins TRBV7-9 to TRBJ1-4; the D gene is possibly TRBD1 (6 bases). Trimming took off 7 bases at V and 4 bases at J, with 13 bases between the two ends. Germline assignment: CDR1 SEHNR and CDR2 FQNEAQ (reference sequence). The CDR3 runs to 14 residues. The CDR3 DNA reads as TGTGCCAGCACCCAGGACAGCTTTAATGAAAAACTGTTTTTT. It encodes CASTQDSFNEKLFF.

This clonotype came up many times. The J gene is TRBJ2-7, the V gene TRBV5-1, with 12 bases fitting TRBD2. The germline V gene has CDR1 SGHRS and CDR2 YFSETQ. The ends lost 0 bases at V and 0 bases at J; junction bases unmatched: 7. The CDR3 sequence is 18 residues long. The CDR3 DNA reads TGCGCCAGCAGCTTGGAGGCGGCTAGCGGGAGGGCCTCCTACGAGCAGTACTTC. Its protein product is CASSLEAASGRASYEQYF.

The genes are TRBV7-3 and TRBJ1-6, with TRBD1 identical over 10 bases. The CDR3 totals 18 residues. Germline V gene lookup returns CDR1 SGHTA and CDR2 FQGTGA. With 3 bases clipped from V and 7 bases from J, the junction kept 12 bases outside the gene matches. CDR3 coding DNA: TGTGCCAGCAGCTTTGCCGGGACAGGGGTTTCCTTAAATTCACCCCTCCACTTT. It encodes CASSFAGTGVSLNSPLHF.

This chain joins TRBV5-1 and TRBJ1-1; D possibly corresponds to TRBD1 (6 bases). The V end lost 2 bases, the J end lost 4 bases, and 12 bases lay between the germline ends. This CDR3 has 14 residues. The V gene's germline CDR1 is SGHRS and CDR2 YFSETQ. Written as DNA, the CDR3 is TGCGCCAGCAGCTTTGACAGGCCGGGCACTGAAGCTTTCTTT. Protein: CASSFDRPGTEAFF.

This clonotype occurred many times. The genes are TRBV25-1 and TRBJ1-4; TRBD1 is a possible D gene (5 bases). The CDR3 length is 14 residues. The ends were cut back, 3 bases at V and 6 bases at J, with 11 bases in the middle. CDR1 MGHDK and CDR2 SYGVNS come from the germline V gene. The CDR3 reads CASSDRGGYEKLFF. The CDR3 bases are TGTGCCAGCAGTGATCGGGGGGGGTATGAAAAACTGTTTTTT.

This chain joins TRBV20-1 and TRBJ2-7; TRBD1 matches 10 bases. Germline V gene lookup returns CDR1 DFQATT and CDR2 SNEGSKA (reference sequence). CDR3 size: 13 residues. The CDR3 DNA reads as TGCAGCCCGGGACAGGGGCGTTCTCGGGAGCAGTACTTC. Its translation is CSPGQGRSREQYF.

Ten or more counts support this clonotype. This sequence joins TRBV9 and TRBJ2-7, with 8 bases aligning to TRBD2. Germline loops: CDR1 SGDLS, CDR2 YYNGEE. The CDR3 loop spans 16 amino acids. V lost 0 bases to trimming and J lost 7 bases; unmatched junction nucleotides: 12. Here the CDR3 DNA reads TGTGCCAGCAGCGTAGTCACTAGCGGACCCTTGAGGGAGCAGTACTTC. It codes for CASSVVTSGPLREQYF.

This sequence joins TRBV29-1 and TRBJ1-1; no definite D call. The CDR3 length is 10 residues. V was trimmed by 6 bases and J by 5 bases, leaving 7 bases between them. Germline V gene data show CDR1 as SQVTM and CDR2 as ANQGSEA. The CDR3 spells CSVRTTEAFF. The CDR3 DNA reads as TGCAGCGTCCGGACGACTGAAGCTTTCTTT.

This clonotype was seen a single time. The chain employs TRBV25-1 and TRBJ1-2; 9 nucleotides agree with TRBD1. Trimming at V came to 5 bases and at J to 1 base, leaving 5 bases not matched to a gene. Per germline, CDR1 MGHDK and CDR2 SYGVNS. CDR3 size: 15 residues. CDR3 sequence reads: CASSKPGQGNYGYTF. The CDR3 DNA is TGTGCCAGCAGTAAACCGGGACAGGGTAACTATGGCTACACCTTC.

The chain couples TRBV25-1 to TRBJ1-6; D gene ambiguous. In germline, CDR1 is MGHDK, CDR2 SYGVNS. Trimming took off 3 bases at V and 6 bases at J, with 6 bases between the two ends. The CDR3 sequence is 13 residues long. The CDR3 loop is CASSDTGNSPLHF. For the CDR3, the DNA is TGTGCCAGCAGTGACACGGGTAATTCACCCCTCCACTTT.

The rearrangement uses TRBV20-1 and TRBJ2-5; TRBD1 matches at 10 bases. This CDR3 comprises 15 residues. Germline loops: CDR1 DFQATT, CDR2 SNEGSKA (reference sequence). After removal of 6 bases from V and 1 base from J, the junction contained 8 bases not matched to a gene. The CDR3 bases are TGCAGTGCCTTGGCCGGACAGGGGGTCCAAGAGACCCAGTACTTC. Translating gives CSALAGQGVQETQYF.

This clonotype occurred many times. The V gene is TRBV2, the J gene TRBJ1-5; D unresolved. CDR1 SNHLY and CDR2 FYNNEI come from the germline V gene. This CDR3 has 14 amino acids. Trimming stripped 4 bases from V and 0 bases from J, with 7 bases between. The CDR3 loop is CASSVEISNQPQHF. The CDR3 coding sequence is TGTGCCAGCAGTGTGGAAATTAGCAATCAGCCCCAGCATTTT.

The rearrangement links TRBV20-1 to TRBJ1-2; TRBD1 might be the D (5 bases). CDR1 and CDR2 (germline): DFQATT, SNEGSKA (reference sequence). V lost 1 base to trimming and J lost 2 bases, with 11 bases between them. This CDR3 contains 14 residues. CDR3 nucleotides: TGCAGTGCTAGAGCCGCAGGGCGAAACTATGGCTACACCTTC. Translated: CSARAAGRNYGYTF.

V is TRBV15 and J is TRBJ2-2, with a weak D call TRBD2 (6 bases). Trimming stripped 3 bases from V and 9 bases from J, with 11 bases between. The germline V gene encodes CDR1 LNHNV and CDR2 YYDKDF (reference sequence). The CDR3 sequence is 13 residues long. CDR3 region: CATSRGRFRELFF. The CDR3, as DNA: TGTGCCACCAGCAGGGGGAGGTTCCGGGAGCTGTTTTTT.

The chain links TRBV7-9 to TRBJ1-1, with D perhaps TRBD1 (5 bases). V shed 7 bases and J shed 2 bases, with 11 bases lying between them. CDR1 is SEHNR and CDR2 is FQNEAQ in the germline V gene (reference sequence). This CDR3 region has 13 residues. CDR3 in amino acids: CASKGTVNTEAFF. The CDR3 nucleotides read TGTGCCAGCAAGGGGACGGTTAACACTGAAGCTTTCTTT.

The chain recombines TRBV10-2 with TRBJ2-3; D possibly corresponds to TRBD2 (6 bases). The germline V and J ends were trimmed by 3 bases and 2 bases, with 12 bases remaining between them. The CDR3 length is 15 residues. Germline values: CDR1 WSHSY, CDR2 SAAADI. Written as DNA, the CDR3 is TGCGCCAGCAGTGATTATAGCGGATACACAGATACGCAGTATTTT. It codes for CASSDYSGYTDTQYF.

The gene calls are TRBV2 and TRBJ2-5, with TRBD2 identical over 13 bases. With 3 bases clipped from V and 6 bases from J, the junction kept 1 base outside the gene matches. The germline gives CDR1 SNHLY, CDR2 FYNNEI. CDR3 length: 14 amino acids. The CDR3: CASSETSGGQTQYF. The DNA for the CDR3 is TGTGCCAGCAGTGAGACTAGCGGGGGGCAGACCCAGTACTTC.

In its sample, this clonotype was seen many times. The chain joins TRBV7-2 to TRBJ1-6; D is possibly TRBD1 (5 bases). Trimming took 5 bases from V and 5 from J, leaving 10 bases between them. In germline, CDR1 is SGHTA, CDR2 FQGNSA. CDR3 length: 14 amino acids. DNA for the CDR3: TGTGCCAGCAGCCATCAGGGCGATAATTCACCCCTCCACTTT. It translates to CASSHQGDNSPLHF.